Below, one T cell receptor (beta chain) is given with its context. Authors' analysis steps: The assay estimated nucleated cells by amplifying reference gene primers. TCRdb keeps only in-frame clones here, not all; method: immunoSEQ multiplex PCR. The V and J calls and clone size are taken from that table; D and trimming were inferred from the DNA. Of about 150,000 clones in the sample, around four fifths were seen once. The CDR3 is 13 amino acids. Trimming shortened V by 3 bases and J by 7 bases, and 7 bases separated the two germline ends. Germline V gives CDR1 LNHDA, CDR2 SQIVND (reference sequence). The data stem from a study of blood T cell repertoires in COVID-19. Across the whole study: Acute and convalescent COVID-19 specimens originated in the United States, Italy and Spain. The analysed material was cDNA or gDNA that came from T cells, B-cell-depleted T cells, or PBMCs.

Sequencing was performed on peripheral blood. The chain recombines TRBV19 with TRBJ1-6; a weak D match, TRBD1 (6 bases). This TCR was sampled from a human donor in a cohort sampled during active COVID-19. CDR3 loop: CASSMTGNSPLHF. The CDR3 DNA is TGTGCCAGTAGTATGACAGGAAATTCACCCCTCCACTTT. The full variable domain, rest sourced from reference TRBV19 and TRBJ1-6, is DGGITQSPKYLFRKEGQNVTLSCEQNLNHDAMYWYRQDPGQGLRLIYYSQIVNDFQKGDIAEGYSVSREKKESFPLTVTSAQKNPTAFYLCASSMTGNSPLHFGNGTRLTVT.